What follows describes a single T cell receptor beta chain. This sample is part of a study of blood T cell repertoires in COVID-19. Study in general: PBMCs, B-cell-depleted T cells, or T cells provided the cDNA or gDNA that made up the material.

This CDR3 has 15 residues. The germline gives CDR1 LNHDA, CDR2 SQIVND (reference sequence). Trimming left V 3 bases short and J 0 bases short, with 10 bases between. What the recovered Cohort 3 donors had was two negative PCRs, clearance, or symptom resolution. Study processing details: Researchers report that nucleated cell counts were estimated from reference gene primer amplification. Some clones are missing from TCRdb's copy, which holds only in-frame ones; the method was immunoSEQ multiplex PCR. That table is the source of V, J and clone size, and D and trimming were worked out from the DNA. The sample shows around 200,000 clones, approximately 85% of them seen only once.

The chain has TRBV19 and TRBJ2-3; D perhaps matches TRBD1 (5 bases). The sequence was obtained from a man aged 35-49 years who had recovered from COVID-19. The sequenced sample consisted of PBMCs or T cells enriched from blood (not recorded which). Here the CDR3 DNA reads TGTGCCAGTAGTATGATAGGGGCTAGCACAGATACGCAGTATTTT. It codes for CASSMIGASTDTQYF.